The clone carrying this T cell receptor (beta chain) showed up just a few times. The target antigen is unknown. One entry per CDR3 protein, called by TCRdb with MiXCR from the RT-PCR reads. The table lists around 540,000 distinct CDR3 sequences, approximately 12% of them singletons. This entry belongs to a study of response to subunit inactivated influenza vaccine. Study conclusions and caveats: Authors suggested seasonal influenza vaccinations each recruit few new T cells.

The CDR3 contains 16 residues. Trimming stripped 3 bases from V and 6 bases from J, with 18 bases between. V gene TRBV12-3 or TRBV12-4 combines with J gene TRBJ2-1; a possible D gene is TRBD2 (6 bases). Specimen: PBMCs from blood, collected on the day of vaccination. The receptor comes from a man aged 50-59 years who received an inactivated influenza vaccine. This chain's CDR3 is CASSFGGAAEGNEQFF. As DNA, the CDR3 is TGTGCCAGCAGTTTCGGAGGGGCGGCGGAGGGCAATGAGCAGTTCTTC.